The next 29 T cell receptor beta chains were all read from a single sample in a study of a mutant IDH1 vaccine in newly diagnosed glioma. Produced via immunoSEQ multiplex PCR; TCRdb's table is partial and in-frame only. This sample has around 31,000 clones, with roughly 75% found just once. The time point: week 35, safety follow-up. A single vaccine dose contained 300 ug of mutant IDH1 20-mer peptide, and topical imiquimod was used with it. These receptors' targets are unknown. The sequencing here drew on PBMCs, taken from a glioma patient whose treatment included an IDH1 peptide vaccine. The receptors originated from a woman aged 40 to 50 with glioma.

There are a few counts of this clone. The rearrangement links TRBV29-1 to TRBJ2-1; weak D call: TRBD2 (6 bases). Trimming removed 6 bases from V and 2 bases from J, with 14 bases in between. Germline loops: CDR1 SQVTM, CDR2 ANQGSEA. CDR3 length: 14 residues. The CDR3 here is CSVNGGKTYNEQFF. For the CDR3, the DNA is TGCAGCGTGAACGGGGGAAAGACCTACAATGAGCAGTTCTTC.

This sequence joins TRBV4-3 and TRBJ1-3, with a possible D match to TRBD1 (6 bases). The CDR3 has 18 residues. Trimming removed 3 bases at V and 3 bases at J, with 21 bases between. Germline values: CDR1 LGHNA, CDR2 YSLEER. This CDR3 reads CASSQGVRGRGGGNTIYF. Here the CDR3 DNA reads TGCGCCAGCAGCCAGGGGGTCAGGGGAAGAGGTGGTGGAAACACCATATATTTT.

CDR3 DNA: TGTGCCAGCAGCTATCCCGGTTGGGGACAAAGCACAGATACGCAGTATTTT. Translating it yields CASSYPGWGQSTDTQYF. V and J are TRBV7-9 and TRBJ2-3, with D perhaps matching TRBD1 (6 bases). Germline values: CDR1 SEHNR, CDR2 FQNEAQ (reference sequence). Trimming took 4 bases from V and 0 from J, leaving 17 bases between them. This CDR3 has 17 amino acids.

The rearrangement uses TRBV2 and TRBJ1-2; D remains unclear. The length of the CDR3 is 14 residues. The ends were cut back, 6 bases at V and 6 bases at J, with 17 bases in the middle. Germline CDR1 SNHLY, CDR2 FYNNEI. Here the CDR3 reads CASSNDKGQDGYTF. The CDR3 region has the DNA TGTGCCAGCAGCAACGACAAAGGGCAGGATGGCTACACCTTC.

This clone was recorded only once. The CDR3 region is CASSVGAAGETQYF. The CDR3 nucleotides are TGTGCCAGCAGCGTAGGGGCCGCGGGAGAGACCCAGTACTTC. The V gene is TRBV9, the J gene TRBJ2-5, with a tentative D call TRBD2 (5 bases). This CDR3 has 14 amino acids. The ends were cut back, 0 bases at V and 4 bases at J, with 10 bases in the middle. CDR1 SGDLS and CDR2 YYNGEE come from the germline V gene. The variable domain in full, with the rest retrieved from reference TRBV9 and TRBJ2-5, is DSGVTQTPKHLITATGQRVTLRCSPRSGDLSVYWYQQSLDQGLQFLIQYYNGEERAKGNILERFSAQQFPDLHSELNLSSLELGDSALYFCASSVGAAGETQYFGPGTRLLVL.

This chain links TRBV10-1 with TRBJ2-7; D is possibly TRBD1 (5 bases). Per germline, CDR1 WNHNN and CDR2 SYGVQD (reference sequence). The CDR3 is 15 residues long. Trimming left V 6 bases short and J 2 bases short, with 17 bases between. CDR3 residues: CASRLDTSDTYEQYF. The CDR3 DNA sequence: TGCGCCAGCAGATTGGACACCTCCGACACCTACGAGCAGTACTTC.

The chain is built from TRBV7-9 and TRBJ1-2; D may be TRBD1 (5 bases). V lost 2 bases and J lost 6, with 19 bases in between. The CDR3 runs to 16 residues. From germline, CDR1 is SEHNR and CDR2 FQNEAQ (reference sequence). The chain's CDR3 is CASSLSRGGRVNGYTF. CDR3 DNA sequence: TGTGCCAGCAGCTTAAGCCGGGGAGGCAGGGTAAATGGCTACACCTTC. The variable domain in full, completed from reference TRBV7-9 and TRBJ1-2, reads DTGVSQNPRHKITKRGQNVTFRCDPISEHNRLYWYRQTLGQGPEFLTYFQNEAQLEKSRLLSDRFSAERPKGSFSTLEIQRTEQGDSAMYLCASSLSRGGRVNGYTFGSGTRLTVV.

This chain links TRBV6-6 with TRBJ1-1; D uncertain. Trimming cost V 4 bases and J 1 base, with 7 bases left between them. Germline loops: CDR1 MNHNY, CDR2 SVGAGI (reference sequence). CDR3 length: 13 amino acids. The CDR3 DNA sequence: TGTGCCAGCAGTTCAACAGAGAACACTGAAGCTTTCTTT. Its translation: CASSSTENTEAFF.

This clone is a singleton in its sample. The chain carries TRBV5-1 and TRBJ1-2, with 8 bases lining up with TRBD1. CDR3 length: 12 amino acids. Germline V gene lookup returns CDR1 SGHRS and CDR2 YFSETQ. Trimming took 7 bases from V and 5 from J; bases not matched to a gene: 4. The CDR3 loop is CASGDRGYGYTF. The DNA for the CDR3 is TGCGCCAGCGGAGACAGGGGTTATGGCTACACCTTC.

This clone was counted between two and nine times. V gene TRBV4-1 combines with J gene TRBJ2-5; D remains ambiguous. Trimming cost V 1 base and J 1 base, with 4 bases left between them. The CDR3 runs to 13 residues. Germline CDR1 MGHRA, CDR2 YSYEKL. The CDR3 sequence: CASSQAPQETQYF. The DNA of the CDR3 is TGCGCCAGCAGCCAAGCACCCCAAGAGACCCAGTACTTC.

The V and J genes are TRBV5-1 and TRBJ2-7, with D uncertain. This CDR3 is 12 amino acids long. From germline, CDR1 is SGHRS and CDR2 YFSETQ. The ends were cut back, 0 bases at V and 6 bases at J, with 7 bases in the middle. The CDR3 sequence is CASSLVRSEQYF. The CDR3 region has the DNA TGCGCCAGCAGCTTGGTCCGCTCCGAGCAGTACTTC.

The gene calls are TRBV7-2 and TRBJ1-2; the D gene is possibly TRBD1 (5 bases). The CDR3 length is 14 residues. CDR1 and CDR2 (germline): SGHTA, FQGNSA. The V end lost 5 bases, the J end lost 2 bases, and 12 bases lay between the germline ends. CDR3: CASSAGSQNYGYTF. CDR3 bases: TGTGCCAGCAGCGCAGGGTCACAAAACTATGGCTACACCTTC.

V and J are TRBV6-1 and TRBJ2-1, with TRBD1 matching over 8 bases. Germline CDR1 reads MNHNS; CDR2 reads SASEGT. The J segment lost 8 bases and the V segment lost 5 bases, leaving 8 bases of the junction unmatched. This CDR3 is built from 14 residues. The CDR3 nucleotides are TGTGCCAGCAGTATGACAGGGGCCCTGCATGAGCAGTTCTTC. Its translation: CASSMTGALHEQFF.

The J gene is TRBJ2-6, the V gene TRBV18; D gene ambiguous. CDR3 length equals 16 residues. Trimming removed 3 bases from V and 0 bases from J, with 9 bases in between. Per the germline V gene, CDR1 is KGHSH and CDR2 is LQKENI. The chain's CDR3 is CASSPSQRSGANVLTF. The CDR3, as DNA: TGTGCCAGCTCACCCTCCCAGCGCTCTGGGGCCAACGTCCTGACTTTC.

The chain carries TRBV12-5 and TRBJ2-1; perhaps TRBD1 as D (5 bases). Trimming removed 0 bases from V and 2 bases from J, with 8 bases in between. CDR1 is LGHNT and CDR2 is FRNRAP in the germline V gene. The CDR3 covers 15 residues. The CDR3 DNA reads TGTGCTAGTGGTTTGGTCCAGGGTCCCTACAATGAGCAGTTCTTC. It yields the protein CASGLVQGPYNEQFF.

The V and J genes are TRBV6-5 and TRBJ2-1; D may be TRBD2 (5 bases). The CDR3 is 13 residues long. V lost 6 bases and J 9 bases, leaving 15 bases between the germline ends. CDR1 is MNHEY, CDR2 SVGAGI, per germline. The CDR3 nucleotides read TGTGCCAGCAGGGACTCGCCTCCCCGTGAGCAGTTCTTC. Translating gives CASRDSPPREQFF.

This clone was counted between two and nine times. This rearrangement joins TRBV5-8 to TRBJ1-6; D call uncertain. V dropped 6 bases and J dropped 0 bases, with 22 bases sitting between them. Germline CDR1 is SGHTS and CDR2 is YDEGEE. The CDR3 length is 19 residues. The CDR3 DNA reads as TGTGCCAGCACCCCGTTCCCAGGCGGGTGGAGCTCCTATAATTCACCCCTCCACTTT. Protein sequence: CASTPFPGGWSSYNSPLHF.

The gene calls are TRBV6-6 and TRBJ1-1; a possible D gene is TRBD1 (6 bases). The germline V gene encodes CDR1 MNHNY and CDR2 SVGAGI (reference sequence). The CDR3 is made up of 13 amino acids. Trimming stripped 7 bases from V and 10 bases from J, with 19 bases between. The CDR3 DNA is TGTGCCAGCAATGCCGACAGGCAGCTAGGAGCTTTCTTT. Translated, it gives CASNADRQLGAFF.

The rearrangement joins TRBV29-1 to TRBJ1-2; D is perhaps TRBD1 (5 bases). V lost 5 bases to trimming and J lost 4 bases, with 17 bases between them. CDR3 length equals 14 residues. Germline-derived CDR1 and CDR2 are SQVTM and ANQGSEA. The CDR3 is CSVPAGQTFYGYTF. CDR3 nucleotides: TGCAGCGTTCCTGCAGGGCAGACTTTCTATGGCTACACCTTC.

The CDR3, as DNA: TGTGCCAGCAGGGAAGGTTTCGGAAACACCATATATTTT. This sequence encodes CASREGFGNTIYF. J is TRBJ1-3 and V is TRBV7-9; D is undetermined. CDR3 length: 13 residues. V shed 6 bases and J shed 4 bases, with 10 bases lying between them. In germline, CDR1 is SEHNR, CDR2 FQNEAQ (reference sequence). Combining the CDR3 with reference TRBV7-9 and TRBJ1-3 gives the whole variable domain DTGVSQNPRHKITKRGQNVTFRCDPISEHNRLYWYRQTLGQGPEFLTYFQNEAQLEKSRLLSDRFSAERPKGSFSTLEIQRTEQGDSAMYLCASREGFGNTIYFGEGSWLTVV.

The genes are TRBV15 and TRBJ1-4; 7 bases align to TRBD1. CDR1 LNHNV and CDR2 YYDKDF come from the germline V gene (reference sequence). V shed 5 bases, J shed 7 bases, and the junction held 7 bases outside the gene matches. The CDR3 loop spans 14 amino acids. CDR3 sequence reads: CATSRGQVGEKLFF. The CDR3 coding sequence is TGTGCCACCAGCCGCGGACAGGTCGGTGAAAAACTGTTTTTT.

The rearrangement joins TRBV20-1 to TRBJ1-1, with a weak D call TRBD1 (5 bases). Between the trimmed V and J ends, which lost 8 bases and 4 bases, there was a span of 11 bases. The CDR3 has 11 residues. Germline CDR1 and CDR2: DFQATT and SNEGSKA (reference sequence). The CDR3 nucleotides read TGCAGTCCGGGACGGTTCACTGAAGCTTTCTTT. This translates into CSPGRFTEAFF.

The chain has TRBV4-3 and TRBJ2-3; D may match TRBD1 or TRBD2 (5 bases each). The CDR3 is made up of 15 amino acids. V gave up 1 base and J gave up 4 bases, with 12 bases separating them. Germline V gene sequence: CDR1 LGHNA, CDR2 YSLEER. The CDR3 sequence: CASSQVWQGPDTQYF. CDR3 in DNA: TGCGCCAGCAGCCAAGTCTGGCAGGGACCAGATACGCAGTATTTT.

The chain joins TRBV6-1 to TRBJ1-2, with D maybe TRBD1 (6 bases). The germline CDR1 and CDR2 sequences are MNHNS and SASEGT. The CDR3 loop spans 16 amino acids. Trimming removed 0 bases from V and 1 base from J, with 12 bases in between. The CDR3 bases are TGTGCCAGCAGTGAAGCGGGCAGGGGTTTTAACTATGGCTACACCTTC. Residues: CASSEAGRGFNYGYTF.

The chain is built from TRBV4-1 and TRBJ2-3; D possibly matches TRBD1 or TRBD2 (5 bases each). Trimming stripped 5 bases from V and 1 base from J, with 13 bases between. The germline V gene has CDR1 MGHRA and CDR2 YSYEKL. The CDR3 is made up of 15 amino acids. This chain's CDR3 is CASSSGLGGTDTQYF. The DNA for the CDR3 is TGCGCCAGCAGCTCGGGTTTGGGGGGCACAGATACGCAGTATTTT.

The chain employs TRBV2 and TRBJ2-7, with D hard to call. Germline V gene data show CDR1 as SNHLY and CDR2 as FYNNEI. This CDR3 has 12 amino acids. Trimming cost V 5 bases and J 2 bases, with 7 bases left between them. Written as DNA, the CDR3 is TGTGCCAGCAGTACGTCTACCTACGAGCAGTACTTC. It translates to CASSTSTYEQYF. The complete variable domain, with remaining parts taken from reference TRBV2 and TRBJ2-7, reads EPEVTQTPSHQVTQMGQEVILRCVPISNHLYFYWYRQILGQKVEFLVSFYNNEISEKSEIFDDQFSVERPDGSNFTLKIRSTKLEDSAMYFCASSTSTYEQYFGPGTRLTVT.

This chain links TRBV4-1 with TRBJ2-2, with 15 nucleotides matching TRBD2. The CDR3 extends over 18 amino acids. V was pared by 4 bases and J by 5 bases, with 8 bases of the junction left unmatched. The germline V gene has CDR1 MGHRA and CDR2 YSYEKL. The CDR3 loop is CASSPGLAGGPWTGELFF. In DNA, the CDR3 is TGCGCCAGCAGCCCCGGACTAGCGGGAGGGCCATGGACCGGGGAGCTGTTTTTT.

The chain couples TRBV29-1 to TRBJ2-1; the D gene is possibly TRBD2 (5 bases). Trimming left V 3 bases short and J 3 bases short, with 18 bases between. CDR1 and CDR2 (germline): SQVTM, ANQGSEA. CDR3 size: 16 residues. Here the CDR3 reads CSVELGARTYYNEQFF. The CDR3 bases are TGCAGCGTTGAGCTTGGCGCCCGGACTTACTACAATGAGCAGTTCTTC.

This rearrangement joins TRBV10-1 to TRBJ1-2; the D gene is possibly TRBD1 (5 bases). This CDR3 spans 15 amino acids. Germline V CDR1 and CDR2: WNHNN, SYGVQD (reference sequence). Trimming took off 5 bases at V and 8 bases at J, with 21 bases between the two ends. CDR3 region: CASSPGRGKLEGYTF. For the CDR3, the DNA is TGCGCCAGCAGTCCAGGACGGGGGAAACTGGAGGGCTACACCTTC.